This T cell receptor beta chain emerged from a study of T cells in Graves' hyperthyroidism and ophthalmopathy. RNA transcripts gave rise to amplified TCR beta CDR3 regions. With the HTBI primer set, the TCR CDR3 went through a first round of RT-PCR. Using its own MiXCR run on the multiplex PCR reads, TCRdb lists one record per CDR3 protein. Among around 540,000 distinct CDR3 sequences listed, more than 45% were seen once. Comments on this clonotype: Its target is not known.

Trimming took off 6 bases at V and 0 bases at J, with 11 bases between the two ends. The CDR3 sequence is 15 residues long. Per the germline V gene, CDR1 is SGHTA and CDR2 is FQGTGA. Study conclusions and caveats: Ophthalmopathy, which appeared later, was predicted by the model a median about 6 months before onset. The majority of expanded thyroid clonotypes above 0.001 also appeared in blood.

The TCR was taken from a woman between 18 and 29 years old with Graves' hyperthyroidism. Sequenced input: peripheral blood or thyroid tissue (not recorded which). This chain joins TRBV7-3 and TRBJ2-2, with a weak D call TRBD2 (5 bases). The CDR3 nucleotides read TGTGCCAGCAGTGCCAGCGGTTCGAACACCGGGGAGCTGTTTTTT. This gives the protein CASSASGSNTGELFF.